This is a list of T cell receptor beta chains from one sample in a study of T cells in Graves' hyperthyroidism and ophthalmopathy. TCRdb reanalysed the multiplex PCR reads using MiXCR and keeps one entry per CDR3 protein. The data show 200,000 or so distinct CDR3 sequences, 17% seen once. The material sequenced was blood. These receptor sequences come from a woman between 45 and 65 years old with Graves' hyperthyroidism. Both conserved end residues are part of each CDR3. Each record gives: V gene, clone size, CDR3 length, D gene, J gene, CDR3 DNA, CDR3 protein. A D gene is named only where the DNA matches it firmly. Part of the rows lack a size; the others show once, few, many or a class for expanded clones.

>TRBV7-3|NA|15|NA|TRBJ2-2
TGTGCCAGCAGCCAATCCAGGGCTGGCACCGGGGAGCTGTTTTTT
CASSQSRAGTGELFF
>TRBV6-1|many|14|NA|TRBJ1-5
TGTGCCAGCAGTGTTCAGGGTCCCAATCAGCCCCAGCATTTT
CASSVQGPNQPQHF
>TRBV13|few|16|TRBD2|TRBJ2-1
TGTGCCAGCAGCTTAGAGGTTAGCGGGAGTTACAATGAGCAGTTCTTC
CASSLEVSGSYNEQFF
>TRBV7-9|NA|15|TRBD2|TRBJ2-2
TGTGCCAGCAGCTGGACTAGCGGGAGTTCCGGGGAGCTGTTTTTT
CASSWTSGSSGELFF
>TRBV7-9|many|16|NA|TRBJ2-3
TGTGCCAGCAGCTTAGGGGCGGGAACCCGCACATATACGCAGTATTTT
CASSLGAGTRTYTQYF
>TRBV7-2|many|15|TRBD1|TRBJ2-7
TGTGCCAGCAGCAAACGACAGGGGAACTCCTACGAGCAGTACTTC
CASSKRQGNSYEQYF
>TRBV2|NA|12|NA|TRBJ2-7
TGTGCCAGCGGGCATAATTCCTACGAGCAGTACTTC
CASGHNSYEQYF
>TRBV7-2|many|15|NA|TRBJ2-2
TGTGCCAGCAGCTTAAGCAGGGCGAACACCGGGGAGCTGTTTTTT
CASSLSRANTGELFF
>TRBV12-3/TRBV12-4|many|15|TRBD1|TRBJ1-2
TGTGCCAGCATCGTTCCCCAGGGGGATAACTATGGCTACACCTTC
CASIVPQGDNYGYTF
>TRBV20-1|many|15|TRBD1|TRBJ2-7
TGCAGTGCATTGTCCGGGACAGGTCCTTATTTTTGGCAGTACTTC
CSALSGTGPYFWQYF
>TRBV7-9|few|13|NA|TRBJ1-2
TGTGCCAGCAGCACCGCGGGGAGGCATGGCTGCACCTTC
CASSTAGRHGCTF
>TRBV5-1|NA|14|TRBD1|TRBJ1-4
TGCGCCAGCAGTGCCGGGACAGGGACCGAAAAACTGTTTTTT
CASSAGTGTEKLFF
>TRBV7-9|many|14|NA|TRBJ2-3
TGTGCCAGCAGCTTAGCGCTCTACACAGATACGCAGTATTTT
CASSLALYTDTQYF
>TRBV7-9|NA|16|NA|TRBJ1-4
TGTGCCAGCAGCCGCGACGCAACAGGGAAGGGAGAAAAACTGTTTTTT
CASSRDATGKGEKLFF
>TRBV9|few|14|NA|TRBJ1-5
TGTGCCAGCAGCGTATCGACGGCAAATCAGCCCCAGCATTTT
CASSVSTANQPQHF
>TRBV3-1|many|14|TRBD1|TRBJ1-2
TGTGCCAGCAGCTTTCAGGGGGGGGCCTATGGCTACACCTTC
CASSFQGGAYGYTF
>TRBV4-1|NA|16|TRBD1|TRBJ2-7
TGCGCCAGCAGCCCCATCCCAACAGGGGGTGGATACGAGCAGTACTTC
CASSPIPTGGGYEQYF
>TRBV12-3/TRBV12-4|many|14|NA|TRBJ2-6
TGTGCCAGCAGGGCGGACTCTGGGGCCAACGTCCTGACTTTC
CASRADSGANVLTF
>TRBV7-8|many|12|NA|TRBJ2-2
TGTGCCAGCAGCTTAGGGGCCGGGGAGCTGTTTTTT
CASSLGAGELFF
>TRBV19|many|13|NA|TRBJ2-3
TGTGCCAGTGCTAGTCTTAGCACAGATACGCAGTATTTT
CASASLSTDTQYF
>TRBV15|few|16|TRBD2|TRBJ2-3
TGTGCCACCAGCTTCCTGCTAGCGGGAGGTGCAGATACGCAGTATTTT
CATSFLLAGGADTQYF
>TRBV5-1|many|15|TRBD2|TRBJ2-5
TGCGCCAGCAGCCCACCTAGCGGGAGTCGAGAGACCCAGTACTTC
CASSPPSGSRETQYF
>TRBV7-2|NA|19|TRBD1|TRBJ2-1
TGTGCCAGCAGTCGGGACAGGGGAGGTAGGACGAGGCACGAGTGGGAGCAGTTCTTC
CASSRDRGGRTRHEWEQFF
>TRBV20-1|many|14|NA|TRBJ1-1
TGCAGTGCTCCGGGCAACAGGAATGGGATCGAAGCTTTCTTT
CSAPGNRNGIEAFF
>TRBV11-2|NA|16|TRBD2|TRBJ2-5
TGTGCCAGCAGTCAAAAACTAGCGGGAGTAAAAGAGACCCAGTACTTC
CASSQKLAGVKETQYF
>TRBV3-1|many|17|NA|TRBJ2-1
TGTGCCAGCAGCCATGAGATTATGGGCAGGGAGAAAAATGAGCAGTTCTTC
CASSHEIMGREKNEQFF
>TRBV27|few|13|NA|TRBJ2-7
TGTGCCAGCAGTTTGACGGGGCACAACGAGCAGTACTTC
CASSLTGHNEQYF
>TRBV4-1|few|16|NA|TRBJ2-7
TGCGCCAGCAGCCAAGTGGGGACAATAAGATCCTACGAGCAGTACTTC
CASSQVGTIRSYEQYF
>TRBV6-1|few|15|TRBD1|TRBJ2-7
TGTGCCACCCGAGGACAGGGACAGGGGAATCACGAGCAGTACTTC
CATRGQGQGNHEQYF
>TRBV6-1|NA|15|TRBD2|TRBJ2-1
TGTGCCAGCAGTCTTCCGCGGCGGGAGTTCAATGAGCAGTTCTTC
CASSLPRREFNEQFF
>TRBV12-3/TRBV12-4|many|14|NA|TRBJ1-2
TGTGCCAGCAGACCTCTTAGCCCAGGGGTCGGCTACACCTTC
CASRPLSPGVGYTF